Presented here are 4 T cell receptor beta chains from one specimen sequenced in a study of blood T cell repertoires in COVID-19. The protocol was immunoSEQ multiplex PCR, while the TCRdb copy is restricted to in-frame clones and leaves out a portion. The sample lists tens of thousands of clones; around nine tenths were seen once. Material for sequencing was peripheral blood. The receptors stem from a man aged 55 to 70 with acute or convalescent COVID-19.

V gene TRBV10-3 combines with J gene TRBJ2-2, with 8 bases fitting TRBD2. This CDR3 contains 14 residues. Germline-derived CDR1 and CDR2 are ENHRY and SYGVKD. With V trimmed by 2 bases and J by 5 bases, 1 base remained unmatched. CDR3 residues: CAISEERGTGELFF. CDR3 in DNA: TGTGCCATCAGTGAGGAGCGGGGGACCGGGGAGCTGTTTTTT.

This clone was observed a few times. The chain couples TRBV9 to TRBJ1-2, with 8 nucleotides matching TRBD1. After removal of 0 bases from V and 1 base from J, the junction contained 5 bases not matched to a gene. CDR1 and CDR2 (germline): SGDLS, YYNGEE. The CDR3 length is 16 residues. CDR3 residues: CASSVGGTGLNYGYTF. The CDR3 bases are TGTGCCAGCAGCGTAGGGGGGACAGGACTTAACTATGGCTACACCTTC.

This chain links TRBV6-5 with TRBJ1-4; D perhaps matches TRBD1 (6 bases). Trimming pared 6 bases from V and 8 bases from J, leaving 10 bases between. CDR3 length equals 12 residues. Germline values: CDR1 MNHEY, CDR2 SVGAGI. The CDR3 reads CASRLTGEKLFF. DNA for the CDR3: TGTGCCAGCAGGCTCACAGGGGAAAAACTGTTTTTT.

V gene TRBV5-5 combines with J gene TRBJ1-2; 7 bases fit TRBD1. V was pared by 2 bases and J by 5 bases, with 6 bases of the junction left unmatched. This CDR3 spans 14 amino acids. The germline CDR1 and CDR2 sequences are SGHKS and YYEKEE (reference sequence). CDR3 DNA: TGTGCCAGCAGCTTAGCCGGGACAGCTTATGGCTACACCTTC. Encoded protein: CASSLAGTAYGYTF.